This T cell receptor (beta chain) was identified during a study of blood T cell repertoires in COVID-19. About the research overall: The cDNA or gDNA used as material had been derived from T cells, B-cell-depleted T cells, or PBMCs.

In the original analysis: Nucleated cell number was recorded as an estimate derived from reference gene primer amplification. Profiled with immunoSEQ multiplex PCR; TCRdb holds only in-frame clones, not every one. For V, J and clone size, that table is used; D and trimming come from the DNA. There are 95,000 to 100,000 clones in the sample; approximately 84% occur only once, and roughly a sixth lies in the top ten. This CDR3 spans 14 amino acids. Deletions cut 4 bases from V and 4 bases from J, with 11 bases between. Per germline, CDR1 LNHNV and CDR2 YYDKDF (reference sequence). Sequencing was performed on peripheral blood. The TCR comes from a woman in her sixties or seventies with acute or convalescent COVID-19. This rearrangement joins TRBV15 to TRBJ2-1; D is possibly TRBD1 (6 bases). Here the CDR3 DNA reads TGTGCCACCAGCACCCGGGACATTTACAATGAGCAGTTCTTC. Amino acids: CATSTRDIYNEQFF.